A single sample is the source of the 12 T cell receptor beta chains below, sequenced in a study of T cell responses to AZD1222 COVID-19 vaccine (dated by TCRdb to about 2021). The time point label for this specimen denotes: baseline before first vaccination. The library was built by means of the immunoSEQ multiplex PCR assay. TCRdb carries this immuneACCESS record with in-frame sequences only. Its versions omit some clonotypes, under half of them owing to an unresolved V gene in the studies checked, with the rest unexplained. The sample yields more than 100,000 clones; approximately 90% were counted once. 8.4% of the sample rests with the top ten. The sequencing here drew on peripheral blood, taken on day 0 of AZD1222 vaccination. The receptors here all came from an adult in good health.

V usage is TRBV14 and J usage is TRBJ1-1, with 7 bases lining up with TRBD1. Germline values: CDR1 SGHDN, CDR2 FVKESK. The CDR3 totals 14 residues. V was clipped by 3 bases and J by 4 bases; unmatched bases: 5. Here the CDR3 reads CASSHLQGSTEAFF. In DNA, the CDR3 is TGTGCCAGCAGCCATCTACAGGGGAGCACTGAAGCTTTCTTT.

The V gene is TRBV18, the J gene TRBJ1-2; unclear D gene. V was shortened by 3 bases and J by 2 bases, with 7 bases between the two germline ends. From germline, CDR1 is KGHSH and CDR2 LQKENI. The CDR3 sequence is 13 residues long. The CDR3 sequence is CASSPDGNYGYTF. The CDR3 region has the DNA TGTGCCAGCTCACCCGACGGAAACTATGGCTACACCTTC.

The chain has TRBV18 and TRBJ2-7; no firm D call. V was trimmed by 1 base and J by 2 bases, leaving 12 bases between them. The CDR3 sequence is 15 residues long. Germline CDR1 and CDR2: KGHSH and LQKENI. For the CDR3, the DNA is TGTGCCAGCTCACCACGAGATGAGCCCACCTACGAGCAGTACTTC. It translates to CASSPRDEPTYEQYF.

This chain joins TRBV7-6 and TRBJ1-6; 8 bases are shared with TRBD1. The CDR3 is made up of 15 amino acids. With 1 base clipped from V and 9 bases from J, the junction kept 5 bases outside the gene matches. CDR1 and CDR2 (germline): SGHVS, FNYEAQ. The CDR3 DNA sequence: TGTGCCAGCAGCTTAGGTGCAGGGGGCTTTTCACCCCTCCACTTT. Translating gives CASSLGAGGFSPLHF.

This clone has just a few counts. The chain combines TRBV6-1 with TRBJ1-2, with D tentatively TRBD1 (6 bases). The CDR3 extends over 15 amino acids. Trimming stripped 2 bases from V and 7 bases from J, with 17 bases between. CDR1 is MNHNS, CDR2 SASEGT, per germline. CDR3 nucleotides: TGTGCCAGCAGTGAATTAGGTGGCAGGGGAGCTGGCTACACCTTC. Protein sequence: CASSELGGRGAGYTF.

V gene TRBV29-1 combines with J gene TRBJ2-1; 9 bases agree with TRBD2. Germline V gene data show CDR1 as SQVTM and CDR2 as ANQGSEA. V trimming: 2 bases; J trimming: 7 bases; junction bases outside the gene matches: 9. The CDR3 contains 15 residues. The chain's CDR3 is CSVEIGLAGRNEQFF. Written as DNA, the CDR3 is TGCAGCGTTGAAATAGGCCTAGCGGGACGGAATGAGCAGTTCTTC.

The CDR3 bases are TGTGCCAGCAGTCAAAGCCTGAGGGACTATGGCTACACCTTC. Protein product: CASSQSLRDYGYTF. The J gene is TRBJ1-2, the V gene TRBV6-5; no clear D. CDR1 and CDR2 (germline): MNHEY, SVGAGI. The germline V and J ends were trimmed by 5 bases and 3 bases, with 13 bases remaining between them. The CDR3 is 14 amino acids.

The chain is built from TRBV29-1 and TRBJ2-1; 14 nucleotides line up with TRBD2. After removal of 4 bases from V and 8 bases from J, the junction contained 7 bases not matched to a gene. This CDR3 has 15 amino acids. CDR1 is SQVTM, CDR2 ANQGSEA, per germline. The CDR3 here is CSVVGGTSGSYEQFF. As DNA, the CDR3 is TGCAGCGTTGTTGGTGGGACTAGCGGGAGTTATGAGCAGTTCTTC.

The chain joins TRBV5-1 to TRBJ2-1; D is undetermined. V dropped 0 bases and J dropped 0 bases, with 10 bases sitting between them. Germline CDR1 and CDR2: SGHRS and YFSETQ. The CDR3 sequence is 16 residues long. The CDR3 sequence: CASSLGLGISYNEQFF. CDR3 nucleotides: TGCGCCAGCAGCTTGGGTTTGGGGATCTCCTACAATGAGCAGTTCTTC.

V usage is TRBV3-1 (or the pseudogene TRBV3-2) and J usage is TRBJ1-1; 8 nucleotides match TRBD1. CDR1 LGHDT and CDR2 YNNKEL come from the germline V gene (reference sequence). Trimming cost V 2 bases and J 5 bases; bases outside gene matches: 10. The CDR3 covers 16 residues. The CDR3 DNA reads as TGTGCCAGCAGCCAATATGGACAGGGAGGTAAGACTGAAGCTTTCTTT. It encodes CASSQYGQGGKTEAFF.

In this sample, this clone turned up a few times. The chain uses TRBV2 and TRBJ1-5, with D possibly being TRBD1 (5 bases). Trimming cost V 2 bases and J 0 bases, with 20 bases left between them. The germline gives CDR1 SNHLY, CDR2 FYNNEI. The CDR3 contains 19 residues. CDR3 DNA: TGTGCCAGCAGTGAACTGATCCGGGGGGAGGACAATAGCAATCAGCCCCAGCATTTT. Translated, it gives CASSELIRGEDNSNQPQHF.

The rearrangement links TRBV27 to TRBJ1-2; a possible D gene is TRBD1 (5 bases). CDR1 MNHEY and CDR2 SMNVEV come from the germline V gene (reference sequence). V lost 3 bases, J lost 0 bases, and 11 bases lay in between. The CDR3 is 15 residues long. DNA for the CDR3: TGTGCCAGCAGTTTGGGACGGTCCCCTAACTATGGCTACACCTTC. It specifies CASSLGRSPNYGYTF.